These 22 T cell receptor beta chains came from one sample sequenced in a study of shared clonotypes between healthy human individuals (dated by TCRdb to about 2020). Library preparation was by the immunoSEQ multiplex PCR assay. TCRdb holds this immuneACCESS table with in-frame rearrangements only. Some clones are missing; in checked studies, unresolved V genes explain under half, and the rest has no known cause. The sample table contains fewer than 1.4 million clones; only one count was recorded for about four fifths of them. The top ten hold 0.6% to 0.75% of the sample. The sequenced material came from memory CD4+ T cells from PBMCs. According to the study, the label for this sample's cell subset or site signals: CD45RA-negative fraction. The receptors shown here come from a man between 18 and 35 years old in good health. Some clones in this sample may be carry-over from other donors' samples.

The V call is TRBV28, the J call TRBJ2-7; D not certain. Trimming removed 6 bases from V and 6 bases from J, with 12 bases in between. From germline, CDR1 is MDHEN and CDR2 SYDVKM. This CDR3 contains 12 residues. The CDR3 coding sequence is TGTGCCAGCAGGACCCCGGGTACCGAGCAGTACTTC. It specifies CASRTPGTEQYF.

This clone occurred many times. This CDR3 is CTSSPLQGDNYGYTF. CDR3 bases: TGCACCAGCAGCCCCTTACAGGGTGACAACTATGGCTACACCTTC. The chain recombines TRBV1 with TRBJ1-2; the D segment call TRBD1 is taken from the table without a DNA check. TRBV1 is termed a pseudogene. The CDR3 is made up of 15 amino acids.

The rearrangement joins TRBV9 to TRBJ2-7; 7 nucleotides line up with TRBD2. Germline V gives CDR1 SGDLS, CDR2 YYNGEE. Unmatched junction bases numbered 17, after V lost 1 base and J lost 7 bases. The CDR3 is 17 residues long. CDR3 sequence reads: CASSVTPQGAGAGEQYF. CDR3 nucleotide sequence: TGTGCCAGCAGCGTAACCCCCCAAGGCGCGGGAGCAGGAGAGCAGTACTTC.

The chain couples TRBV15 to TRBJ2-3; 12 nucleotides match TRBD2. The length of the CDR3 is 16 residues. Losses at the gene ends were 4 bases for V and 1 base for J; bases not matched to a gene: 3. Germline lookup yields CDR1 LNHNV and CDR2 YYDKDF (reference sequence). CDR3 amino acids: CATSIGLAGRTDTQYF. CDR3 in DNA: TGTGCCACCAGCATAGGACTAGCGGGACGCACAGATACGCAGTATTTT.

This clone was counted a few times. The same CDR3 arises from other DNA sequences in this sample as well. V usage is TRBV27 and J usage is TRBJ1-5; D perhaps matches TRBD1 (5 bases). Between the trimmed V and J ends, which lost 2 bases and 4 bases, there was a span of 12 bases. This CDR3 spans 15 amino acids. Germline lookup yields CDR1 MNHEY and CDR2 SMNVEV (reference sequence). CDR3 in DNA: TGTGCCAGCAGTTTAAACGGGGGATCGAATCAGCCCCAGCATTTT. Its protein product is CASSLNGGSNQPQHF.

This clone appeared once. The chain joins TRBV4-2 to TRBJ2-3; 12 bases agree with TRBD1. The CDR3 is 17 amino acids. Germline V gene data show CDR1 as LGHNA and CDR2 as YNFKEQ. The V segment lost 3 bases and the J segment 4 bases; nucleotides outside the gene matches: 8. As DNA, the CDR3 is TGTGCCAGCAGCCAGGGGACAGGGGGCTCTTTCGCAGATACGCAGTATTTT. Its translation: CASSQGTGGSFADTQYF.

In this sample, this clone turned up a few times. This chain uses TRBV7-3 with TRBJ2-1; 9 bases map to TRBD1. Germline V CDR1 and CDR2: SGHTA, FQGTGA. CDR3 length equals 14 residues. V trimming: 5 bases; J trimming: 9 bases; junction bases outside the gene matches: 8. The CDR3 loop reads CASSPGTGFGEQFF. Written as DNA, the CDR3 is TGTGCCAGCAGCCCCGGGACAGGGTTTGGTGAGCAGTTCTTC.

This sequence joins TRBV2 and TRBJ1-3; D possibly corresponds to TRBD1 (5 bases). Trimming took off 4 bases at V and 0 bases at J, with 10 bases between the two ends. Germline V gene lookup returns CDR1 SNHLY and CDR2 FYNNEI. The CDR3 has 15 amino acids. CDR3: CASSVMGGSGNTIYF. The CDR3, as DNA: TGTGCCAGCAGTGTAATGGGGGGCTCTGGAAACACCATATATTTT.

The genes are TRBV15 and TRBJ2-7, with 13 bases lining up with TRBD2. V was clipped by 3 bases and J by 8 bases; unmatched bases: 7. CDR3 size: 15 residues. The germline CDR1 and CDR2 sequences are LNHNV and YYDKDF (reference sequence). The CDR3 DNA is TGTGCCACCAGCAGCCGGACTAGCGGGAGTCCTCAGCAGTACTTC. Encoded protein: CATSSRTSGSPQQYF.

This sequence joins TRBV7-2 and TRBJ2-7; no clear D gene. Looked up from germline, CDR1 is SGHTA and CDR2 is FQGNSA. There are 13 residues in the CDR3. V was pared by 5 bases and J by 5 bases, with 13 bases between. The CDR3 nucleotides are TGTGCCAGCAGCCCCCGGTACTACGACGAGCAGTACTTC. This gives the protein CASSPRYYDEQYF.

The rearrangement links TRBV5-4 to TRBJ1-4, with D maybe TRBD1 (5 bases). The CDR3 totals 16 residues. The V end was cut by 3 bases, the J end by 5 bases, with 17 bases between. CDR1 is SGHNT, CDR2 YYREEE, per germline (reference sequence). DNA for the CDR3: TGTGCCAGCAGCTCTGGGACGGATCGCACGAATGAAAAACTGTTTTTT. This gives the protein CASSSGTDRTNEKLFF. Full variable domain (outside the CDR3, taken from reference TRBV5-4 and TRBJ1-4): ETGVTQSPTHLIKTRGQQVTLRCSSQSGHNTVSWYQQALGQGPQFIFQYYREEENGRGNFPPRFSGLQFPNYSSELNVNALELDDSALYLCASSSGTDRTNEKLFFGSGTQLSVL.

This chain uses TRBV29-1 with TRBJ2-1; TRBD2 matches 15 bases. This CDR3 is built from 17 residues. Trimming took 6 bases from V and 3 from J; bases not matched to a gene: 9. Germline V gene lookup returns CDR1 SQVTM and CDR2 ANQGSEA. The CDR3 spells CSVKGLAGGPHYNEQFF. CDR3 nucleotide sequence: TGCAGCGTCAAGGGACTAGCGGGAGGTCCCCACTACAATGAGCAGTTCTTC.

This clone occurred once. V gene TRBV6-5 combines with J gene TRBJ2-7, with TRBD2 matching over 11 bases. V gave up 6 bases and J gave up 3 bases; unmatched junction bases: 7. CDR3 size: 15 residues. Germline assignment: CDR1 MNHEY and CDR2 SVGAGI. The CDR3: CASRSLAGDVYEQYF. The CDR3 bases are TGTGCCAGCAGATCACTAGCGGGAGATGTCTACGAGCAGTACTTC.

V gene TRBV28 combines with J gene TRBJ1-5; maybe TRBD1 (5 bases). CDR3 length equals 15 residues. Germline CDR1 reads MDHEN; CDR2 reads SYDVKM. The V end lost 4 bases, the J end lost 7 bases, and 17 bases lay between the germline ends. CDR3 region: CASSSPQGGWQPQHF. Here the CDR3 DNA reads TGTGCCAGCAGTTCCCCGCAGGGCGGGTGGCAGCCCCAGCATTTT.

This clone appeared once. The chain carries TRBV11-2 and TRBJ2-7; D remains unclear. The CDR3 covers 13 residues. Deletions cut 4 bases from V and 6 bases from J, with 13 bases between. From germline, CDR1 is SGHAT and CDR2 FQNNGV. The CDR3 DNA reads as TGTGCCAGCAGCTCCCCCCGCGTGCTCGAGCAGTACTTC. Its translation: CASSSPRVLEQYF.

Worth noting for this clone: This same CDR3 is encoded by further DNA sequences in the sample. The V and J genes are TRBV9 and TRBJ2-5; D call uncertain. Germline CDR1 reads SGDLS; CDR2 reads YYNGEE. Trimming stripped 0 bases from V and 2 bases from J, with 8 bases between. This CDR3 is 14 amino acids long. The chain's CDR3 is CASSVGTAQETQYF. CDR3 DNA: TGTGCCAGCAGCGTAGGTACAGCACAAGAGACCCAGTACTTC.

This clone was picked up many times. The chain has TRBV28 and TRBJ1-2, with D possibly being TRBD1 (5 bases). Trimming pared 5 bases from V and 0 bases from J, leaving 13 bases between. The CDR3 covers 15 residues. Germline CDR1 MDHEN, CDR2 SYDVKM. The CDR3, as DNA: TGTGCCAGCAGTCCCGCCGGGACCACTAACTATGGCTACACCTTC. Translated: CASSPAGTTNYGYTF.

The V and J genes are TRBV11-3 and TRBJ2-1; TRBD2 might be the D (6 bases). Germline V gene lookup returns CDR1 SGHNT and CDR2 YENEEA. The CDR3 loop spans 13 amino acids. Trimming left V 1 base short and J 8 bases short, with 9 bases between. This CDR3 is CASSLAGVDEQFF. DNA of the CDR3: TGTGCCAGCAGCTTAGCGGGAGTCGATGAGCAGTTCTTC.

The CDR3 protein is CASTRDGSSYEQYF. CDR3 sequence (DNA): TGCGCCAGCACCCGGGACGGAAGCTCCTACGAGCAGTACTTC. V and J are TRBV5-1 and TRBJ2-7; TRBD1 or TRBD2 may be the D gene (5 bases each). V lost 6 bases to trimming and J lost 0 bases, with 13 bases between them. Germline V gene sequence: CDR1 SGHRS, CDR2 YFSETQ. The CDR3 spans 14 residues.

As for this clone: The same CDR3 also results from other DNA sequences found in this sample. CDR3 bases: TGTGCCAGCAGTTTTGGCAGGGATGAAAAACTGTTTTTT. The encoded protein is CASSFGRDEKLFF. The V and J genes are TRBV28 and TRBJ1-4; maybe TRBD1 (5 bases). This CDR3 is 13 amino acids long. Trimming pared 3 bases from V and 6 bases from J, leaving 8 bases between. Germline CDR1 reads MDHEN; CDR2 reads SYDVKM.

Regarding this clone: A far larger clone is one nucleotide away, so this likely arose from a read error. Other DNA sequences from this sample encode an identical CDR3 as well. This sequence joins TRBV27 and TRBJ1-4; D uncertain. The CDR3 loop spans 15 amino acids. The V gene's germline CDR1 is MNHEY and CDR2 SMNVEV (reference sequence). The CDR3 spells CASSLETRENEKLFF. CDR3 in DNA: TGTGCCAGTAGTTTAGAGACAAGGGAAAATGAAAAACTGTTTTTT.

The chain joins TRBV7-3 to TRBJ1-5, with TRBD1 identical over 8 bases. J lost 10 bases, V lost 1 base, and 3 bases had no gene match. This CDR3 contains 13 residues. Germline V gives CDR1 SGHTA, CDR2 FQGTGA. CDR3 sequence (DNA): TGTGCCAGCAGCTTAAACCAGGGGGCCCCCCAGCATTTT. Protein product: CASSLNQGAPQHF. Full variable domain (rest looked up from reference TRBV7-3 and TRBJ1-5): GAGVSQTPSNKVTEKGKYVELRCDPISGHTALYWYRQSLGQGPEFLIYFQGTGAADDSGLPNDRFFAVRPEGSVSTLKIQRTERGDSAVYLCASSLNQGAPQHFGDGTRLSIL.